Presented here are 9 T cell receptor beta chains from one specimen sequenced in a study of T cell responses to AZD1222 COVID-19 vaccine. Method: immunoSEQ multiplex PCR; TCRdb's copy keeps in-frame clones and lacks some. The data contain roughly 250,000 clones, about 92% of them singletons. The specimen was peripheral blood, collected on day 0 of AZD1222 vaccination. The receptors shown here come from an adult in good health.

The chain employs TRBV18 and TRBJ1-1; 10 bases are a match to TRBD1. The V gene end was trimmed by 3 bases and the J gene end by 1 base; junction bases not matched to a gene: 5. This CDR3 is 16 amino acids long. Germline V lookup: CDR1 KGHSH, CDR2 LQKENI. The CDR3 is CASSPGQGEGNTEAFF. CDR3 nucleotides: TGTGCCAGCTCACCCGGACAGGGGGAGGGGAACACTGAAGCTTTCTTT.

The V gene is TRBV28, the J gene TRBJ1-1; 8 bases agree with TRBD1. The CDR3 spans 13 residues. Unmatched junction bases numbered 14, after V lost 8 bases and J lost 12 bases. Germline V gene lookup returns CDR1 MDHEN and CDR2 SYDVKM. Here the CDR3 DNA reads TGTGCCAGCTGGAGAGGACAGGGTAGGCCCTCTTTCTTT. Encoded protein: CASWRGQGRPSFF. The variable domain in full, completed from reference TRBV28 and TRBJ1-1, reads DVKVTQSSRYLVKRTGEKVFLECVQDMDHENMFWYRQDPGLGLRLIYFSYDVKMKEKGDIPEGYSVSREKKERFSLILESASTNQTSMYLCASWRGQGRPSFFGQGTRLTVV.

The CDR3 DNA is TGTGCCAGTTCGGGACTAGCGGTCACAGATACGCAGTATTTT. Encoded protein: CASSGLAVTDTQYF. The gene calls are TRBV19 and TRBJ2-3; 11 bases map to TRBD2. Germline lookup yields CDR1 LNHDA and CDR2 SQIVND (reference sequence). Trimming at V came to 8 bases and at J to 2 bases, leaving 3 bases not matched to a gene. The CDR3 extends over 14 amino acids.

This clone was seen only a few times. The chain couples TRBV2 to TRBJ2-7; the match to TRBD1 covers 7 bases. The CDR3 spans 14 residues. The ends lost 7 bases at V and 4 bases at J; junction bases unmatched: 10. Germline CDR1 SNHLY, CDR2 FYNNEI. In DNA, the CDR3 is TGTGCCAGCAAAGGGGCGACAGGGAAGTACGAGCAGTACTTC. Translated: CASKGATGKYEQYF.

CDR3 DNA sequence: TGTGCCAGCACCCTAACCGCGGGAGCCCCGGGGACCGGGGAGCTGTTTTTT. Its translation is CASTLTAGAPGTGELFF. V is TRBV7-6 and J is TRBJ2-2; 7 bases align to TRBD2. The CDR3 totals 17 residues. The ends lost 7 bases at V and 5 bases at J; junction bases unmatched: 16. Germline loops: CDR1 SGHVS, CDR2 FNYEAQ.

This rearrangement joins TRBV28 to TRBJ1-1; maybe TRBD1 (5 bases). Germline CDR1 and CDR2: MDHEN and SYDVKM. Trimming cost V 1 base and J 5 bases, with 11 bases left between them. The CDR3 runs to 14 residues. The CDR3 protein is CASSLLGDGTEAFF. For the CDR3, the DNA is TGTGCCAGCAGTTTATTGGGGGATGGGACTGAAGCTTTCTTT.

DNA of the CDR3: TGTGCCAGCAGTCCCAGCCGGGGGAACTACAATGAGCAGTTCTTC. Its translation: CASSPSRGNYNEQFF. V gene TRBV6-6 combines with J gene TRBJ2-1; D may be TRBD2 (6 bases). Germline-derived CDR1 and CDR2 are MNHNY and SVGAGI (reference sequence). Trimming cost V 5 bases and J 3 bases, with 14 bases left between them. CDR3 length: 15 amino acids.

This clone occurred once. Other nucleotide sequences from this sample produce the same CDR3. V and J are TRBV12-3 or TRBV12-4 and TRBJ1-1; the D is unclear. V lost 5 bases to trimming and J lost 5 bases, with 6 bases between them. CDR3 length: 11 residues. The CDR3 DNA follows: TGTGCCAGCAGTCTTAGTACTGAAGCTTTCTTT. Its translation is CASSLSTEAFF.

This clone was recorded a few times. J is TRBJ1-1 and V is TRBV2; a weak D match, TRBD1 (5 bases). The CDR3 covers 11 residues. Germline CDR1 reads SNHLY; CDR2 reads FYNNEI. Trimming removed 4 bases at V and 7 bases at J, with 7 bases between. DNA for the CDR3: TGTGCCAGCAGTGGGGACGGTGAAGCTTTCTTT. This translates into CASSGDGEAFF.